This TCR beta chain was recorded in a study of cytotoxic CD8 clonotypes in ibrutinib-treated CLL. This clone was observed a few times. The method was immunoSEQ multiplex PCR; TCRdb's version includes in-frame clones alone and lacks a portion of them. The sample carries around 310,000 clones, just under 80% recorded once. CDR1 LNHNV and CDR2 YYDKDF come from the germline V gene (reference sequence). The CDR3 length is 15 residues. V gave up 3 bases and J gave up 7 bases; unmatched junction bases: 8. Sample: PBMCs, taken before ibrutinib treatment. This TCR was sampled from a human donor with chronic lymphocytic leukemia. The V call is TRBV15, the J call TRBJ1-5; 8 bases line up with TRBD1. CDR3 residues: CATSRDDRGWQPQHF. The CDR3 DNA reads as TGTGCCACCAGCAGGGACGACAGGGGTTGGCAGCCCCAGCATTTT.